This TCR beta chain was found in a study of T-cell memory formation after mild COVID-19 (dated by TCRdb to the early 2020s). The study in broad terms: TCR sequence clusters from the two donors were largely donor specific. Two young, previously healthy adult volunteers, one female and one male, were included in the cohort. Longitudinal TCRalpha and TCRbeta repertoire sequencing tracked T-cell clones expanding and contracting after mild COVID-19 in two donors.

What the research found in general, with its limitations: Balanced CD4/CD8 phenotypes were observed for clones contracting from day 15 to 85, whereas a bias towards CD4+ was observed for a second wave of clones expanding from day 15 to 37. Contracting CD4+ clones appeared mostly in the CM and EM memory subsets, whereas CD8+ clones were enriched in EMRA. Some responding clones were detected in pre-infection memory, which suggested that pre-existing cross-reactive memory T cells had joined the SARS-CoV-2 response. The second-wave clones that peaked on day 37 were not confirmed to be SARS-CoV-2 specific. The study included only a couple of mild cases, and larger cohorts that include severe cases with pre-infection samples were judged to be necessary.

Worth noting for this clonotype: Its antigen is not yet known. The sample holds no much larger clone one base away, and base qualities are not on file.

The CDR3 numbers 18 residues from cysteine through phenylalanine. Only the CDR3 region is kept as DNA, spanning 54 bases read in frame from base 1. Based on the germline V gene, the CDR1 and CDR2 sequences are SGHVS and FNYEAQ. Trimming accounts for 1 base at V and 9 bases at J, while the number of junction bases matched to no gene is 17. Sequencer: Illumina NovaSeq 6000. cDNA libraries for TCRalpha and TCRbeta were prepared by 5'RACE using constant-segment primers, with sample barcodes and unique molecular identifiers added. Trizol reagent was used to extract RNA from every sample. Libraries were amplified in two PCR steps, with a second sample barcode and Illumina TruSeq adapters added in the second step. Sequencing of the libraries was done on an Illumina NovaSeq, producing 2 x 150 bp paired-end reads. Per the authors' processing: The reads were demultiplexed and collapsed into UMI-guided consensus sequences using migec v1.2.7. Using mixcr v2.1.11, UMI consensuses were aligned to TRA and TRB V and J templates and then assembled into clonotypes. Expanded or contracted clonotypes were those called significant by both edgeR and NoisET, with noise models trained on biological replicates. For edgeR calls, the thresholds were a false discovery rate-adjusted p below 0.01 and a log2 fold-change of 1. As an exploratory analysis of dynamics, PCA with hierarchical clustering was applied to max-normalized trajectories of the 1000 most abundant clonotypes. Separately sequenced CD4+ and CD8+ repertoires were used to assign the CD4 or CD8 phenotype of responding clones. Using fastp trimming at Q25 and MiXCR clonotype assembly, TCRdb reanalyzed the public sequencing data and kept in-frame beta chains. Rows with a matching CDR3 protein are joined into one entry that keeps the most common DNA and genes. The V and J calls reflect TCRdb's pipeline rather than the authors' work. The sample includes hundreds of thousands of distinct CDR3 sequences, with approximately 18% observed a single time. 12% of the sample rests with the top ten.

PBMCs were isolated by Ficoll-Paque density gradient centrifugation. The receptor was isolated from an adult woman who had mild COVID-19 (a few samples of this study predate the infection). The sample titles of this study are shuffled in the database, so cell type and time point are left out; the donor was told from shared clones. The chain links TRBV7-6 with TRBJ2-1, and TRBD2 matches 8 of the central bases. The sequenced sample consisted of PBMCs or a T cell subset sorted from them (not recorded which). The CDR3 region: CASSLEVSGASPRGEQFF. The nucleotide sequence reads as follows: TGTGCCAGCAGCTTAGAAGTTAGCGGGGCTTCCCCCCGGGGTGAGCAGTTCTTC.